This T cell receptor beta chain stems from a study of cytomegalovirus exposure and HLA in healthy donors. Notes on this clone: The antigen remains undetermined.

Primers included in the PCR were 60 Vbeta and 13 Jbeta primers. Measured with immunoSEQ multiplex PCR; TCRdb has only the in-frame clones, and not every one. The sample has fewer than 150,000 clones, 65% to 85% seen once. General study results and limits: There were 150 to 200 TCR beta chains listed as cytomegalovirus-associated. In a later analysis, TCR beta V- and J-gene trimming showed a link to a missense DCLRE1C variant.

Per germline, CDR1 SEHNR and CDR2 FQNEAQ (reference sequence). The CDR3 has 13 amino acids. V was pared by 1 base and J by 0 bases, with 3 bases between. The sequence was collected from a male donor in good health and CMV-seronegative. The source material was PBMCs. The chain joins TRBV7-9 to TRBJ2-5; D ambiguous. The CDR3 region is CASSLVNQETQYF. Here the CDR3 DNA reads TGTGCCAGCAGCTTAGTTAACCAAGAGACCCAGTACTTC.